These 24 T cell receptor beta chains were sequenced from one sample in a study of vaccination effects on CD4 cells after COVID-19. Pools of viral peptides were used by the ViraFEST assay to expand antigen-specific CD4+ T cells ahead of sequencing. Following a roughly ten-day culture, CD4+ T cells were purified. Prior SARS-CoV-2 infection was absent in the vaccine recipients, as shown by negative nucleocapsid antibodies. What these receptors recognize is not known. Libraries were prepared by immunoSEQ multiplex PCR; TCRdb keeps only in-frame clonotypes and omits some of them. Of tens of thousands of clones listed, roughly two thirds are singletons. Sample: CD4+ T cells from PBMCs cultured with SARS-CoV-2 spike peptides, taken before COVID-19 vaccination. The receptor set was obtained from a human donor who received a COVID-19 vaccine.

V gene TRBV18 combines with J gene TRBJ1-1; D is undetermined. The germline gives CDR1 KGHSH, CDR2 LQKENI. Trimming pared 2 bases from V and 1 base from J, leaving 5 bases between. The CDR3 has 13 residues. The CDR3 region is CASSPAQNTEAFF. For the CDR3, the DNA is TGTGCCAGCTCACCAGCTCAGAACACTGAAGCTTTCTTT. The entire variable domain, with the rest obtained from reference TRBV18 and TRBJ1-1, is as follows: NAGVMQNPRHLVRRRGQEARLRCSPMKGHSHVYWYRQLPEEGLKFMVYLQKENIIDESGMPKERFSAEFPKEGPSILRIQQVVRGDSAAYFCASSPAQNTEAFFGQGTRLTVV.

This clone has a single count. The gene calls are TRBV28 and TRBJ2-3; possibly TRBD1 or TRBD2 for D (5 bases each). CDR1 and CDR2 (germline): MDHEN, SYDVKM. This CDR3 region has 15 residues. V lost 6 bases to trimming and J lost 5 bases, with 18 bases between them. Written as DNA, the CDR3 is TGTGCCAGCAGCCGACCAGGGCGGGCGGGAGATACGCAGTATTTT. Protein sequence: CASSRPGRAGDTQYF.

The chain links TRBV9 to TRBJ1-1; D is unresolved. The CDR3 extends over 13 amino acids. In germline, CDR1 is SGDLS, CDR2 YYNGEE. V lost 0 bases and J lost 3, with 6 bases in between. CDR3 sequence reads: CASSVEQYTEAFF. CDR3 nucleotides: TGTGCCAGCAGCGTAGAACAGTACACTGAAGCTTTCTTT.

The chain has TRBV7-2 and TRBJ2-3; TRBD2 is a possible D gene (6 bases). Germline CDR1 and CDR2: SGHTA and FQGNSA. Between the trimmed V and J ends, which lost 3 bases and 3 bases, there was a span of 10 bases. The CDR3 sequence is 14 residues long. CDR3 loop: CASSFGGSTDTQYF. For the CDR3, the DNA is TGTGCCAGCAGCTTTGGGGGGAGTACAGATACGCAGTATTTT.

This clone was seen a handful of times. The gene calls are TRBV19 and TRBJ1-2, with D uncertain. The CDR3 covers 14 residues. CDR1 and CDR2 from the germline V gene are LNHDA and SQIVND (reference sequence). V lost 7 bases, J lost 4 bases, and 16 bases lay in between. The CDR3 nucleotides read TGTGCCAGTACCAAGAAAGGGTATGGCTATGGCTACACCTTC. Translation gives CASTKKGYGYGYTF.

The chain uses TRBV7-9 and TRBJ2-7; a possible D gene is TRBD2 (6 bases). V was trimmed by 0 bases and J by 2 bases, leaving 8 bases between them. The V gene's germline CDR1 is SEHNR and CDR2 FQNEAQ (reference sequence). CDR3 length: 14 residues. CDR3 loop: CASSLATGAYEQYF. The CDR3 DNA is TGTGCCAGCAGCTTAGCCACGGGGGCCTACGAGCAGTACTTC.

The rearrangement joins TRBV5-4 to TRBJ1-1, with D possibly matching TRBD1 (5 bases). The CDR3 consists of 13 residues. CDR1 and CDR2 (germline): SGHNT, YYREEE (reference sequence). Trimming stripped 4 bases from V and 7 bases from J, with 14 bases between. In nucleotides, the CDR3 is TGTGCCAGCAGCACCGGCAGGGAGGGTGAAGCTTTCTTT. Amino acid sequence: CASSTGREGEAFF.

This chain links TRBV29-1 with TRBJ2-3; 7 bases are a match to TRBD2. After removal of 1 base from V and 2 bases from J, the junction contained 6 bases not matched to a gene. This CDR3 spans 15 amino acids. The V gene's germline CDR1 is SQVTM and CDR2 ANQGSEA. The CDR3 DNA is TGCAGCGTTGAAGGAGCTAGCGGAAACACAGATACGCAGTATTTT. Protein: CSVEGASGNTDTQYF.

The chain couples TRBV5-5 to TRBJ1-4; 9 positions agree with TRBD1. The CDR3 is 15 amino acids. The V and J ends lost 3 bases and 4 bases, in that order; junction bases with no gene match: 4. Germline-derived CDR1 and CDR2 are SGHKS and YYEKEE (reference sequence). CDR3 loop: CASSWGQGLNEKLFF. The DNA for the CDR3 is TGTGCCAGCAGCTGGGGACAGGGCCTTAATGAAAAACTGTTTTTT.

This rearrangement joins TRBV6-1 to TRBJ1-1, with 8 nucleotides matching TRBD1. V shed 2 bases, J shed 4 bases, and the junction held 9 bases outside the gene matches. CDR1 is MNHNS, CDR2 SASEGT, per germline. The CDR3 sequence is 16 residues long. The CDR3 DNA follows: TGTGCCAGCAGTGAAAGACAGGGGTTGGGTGGCACTGAAGCTTTCTTT. It is translated as CASSERQGLGGTEAFF.

The V and J genes are TRBV5-1 and TRBJ2-1; tentative D call: TRBD2 (5 bases). There are 15 residues in the CDR3. The V and J ends lost 2 bases and 0 bases respectively, with 9 bases between them. Germline V gives CDR1 SGHRS, CDR2 YFSETQ. CDR3 in amino acids: CASSFSGVSYNEQFF. The CDR3 coding sequence is TGCGCCAGCAGCTTCAGCGGAGTCTCCTACAATGAGCAGTTCTTC.

The rearrangement uses TRBV6-5 and TRBJ1-5, with D tentatively TRBD1 (6 bases). This CDR3 region has 14 residues. Germline values: CDR1 MNHEY, CDR2 SVGAGI. V shed 5 bases and J shed 2 bases, with 10 bases lying between them. The CDR3 bases are TGTGCCAGCAGTACAGGGTATGGCAATCAGCCCCAGCATTTT. Residues: CASSTGYGNQPQHF.

The chain carries TRBV20-1 and TRBJ1-2; D remains ambiguous. The CDR3 totals 13 residues. Trimming shortened V by 3 bases and J by 4 bases, and 12 bases separated the two germline ends. CDR1 is DFQATT and CDR2 is SNEGSKA in the germline V gene (reference sequence). CDR3 DNA sequence: TGCAGTGCTAGTGTGTCGGGCCTCTATGGCTACACCTTC. It codes for CSASVSGLYGYTF.

This chain joins TRBV6-4 and TRBJ2-7; 7 positions agree with TRBD2. The CDR3 sequence is 15 residues long. With 10 bases clipped from V and 0 bases from J, the junction kept 12 bases outside the gene matches. Germline V gives CDR1 MRHNA, CDR2 SNTAGT. The CDR3 protein is CATAGRGGSSYEQYF. The CDR3 DNA reads as TGTGCCACCGCGGGACGGGGAGGGAGCTCCTACGAGCAGTACTTC.

This clone appeared a few times. This chain links TRBV4-1 with TRBJ1-2; a weak D match, TRBD1 (5 bases). The CDR3 contains 19 residues. The germline gives CDR1 MGHRA, CDR2 YSYEKL. V dropped 1 base and J dropped 4 bases, with 25 bases sitting between them. For the CDR3, the DNA is TGCGCCAGCAGCCAAGGGTTCTATTTAGGGGCAGGAGGAGGCTATGGCTACACCTTC. Its protein product is CASSQGFYLGAGGGYGYTF.

V is TRBV6-1 and J is TRBJ2-7; D possibly corresponds to TRBD2 (5 bases). Germline V gives CDR1 MNHNS, CDR2 SASEGT. This CDR3 comprises 13 residues. V was clipped by 2 bases and J by 4 bases, with 9 bases between them. The CDR3 spells CASSELRGYEQYF. In nucleotides, the CDR3 is TGTGCCAGCAGTGAATTGAGAGGGTACGAGCAGTACTTC.

V usage is TRBV4-3 and J usage is TRBJ1-1; the D gene is possibly TRBD1 (5 bases). V was shortened by 4 bases and J by 1 base, with 13 bases between the two germline ends. There are 15 residues in the CDR3. Germline CDR1 reads LGHNA; CDR2 reads YSLEER. The CDR3 coding sequence is TGCGCCAGCAGCCGCTTAGCTACAGGGAACACTGAAGCTTTCTTT. Residues: CASSRLATGNTEAFF.

The chain combines TRBV3-1 (or the pseudogene TRBV3-2) with TRBJ2-7; TRBD2 matches at 9 bases. J gave up 12 bases and V 4 bases, and 7 bases lay outside the gene matches. Per germline, CDR1 LGHDT and CDR2 YNNKEL (reference sequence). The CDR3 covers 12 residues. The CDR3 DNA reads TGTGCCAGCAGCCGATTAGCGGGAGAGGTGTACTTC. Amino acid sequence: CASSRLAGEVYF.

The chain carries TRBV9 and TRBJ2-5; 16 bases line up with TRBD2. Germline lookup yields CDR1 SGDLS and CDR2 YYNGEE. The CDR3 loop spans 19 amino acids. With 4 bases clipped from V and 1 base from J, the junction kept 10 bases outside the gene matches. The CDR3: CASSTGTSGGGGLQETQYF. As DNA, the CDR3 is TGTGCCAGCAGCACCGGGACTAGCGGGGGGGGCGGCCTCCAAGAGACCCAGTACTTC.

The chain combines TRBV5-6 with TRBJ2-5; 12 bases fit TRBD2. V shed 2 bases, J shed 4 bases, and the junction held 9 bases outside the gene matches. CDR3 size: 17 residues. CDR1 is SGHDT, CDR2 YYEEEE, per germline. Here the CDR3 reads CASSLFLASGGAETQYF. The CDR3 bases are TGTGCCAGCAGCTTATTCCTAGCTAGCGGGGGGGCAGAGACCCAGTACTTC.

The chain links TRBV5-1 to TRBJ2-7; D is possibly TRBD1 (7 bases). From germline, CDR1 is SGHRS and CDR2 YFSETQ. The V end was cut by 5 bases, the J end by 5 bases, with 17 bases between. This CDR3 is built from 14 residues. CDR3 in amino acids: CASSDGRGANEQYF. The CDR3 nucleotides are TGCGCCAGCAGTGATGGCAGGGGGGCCAACGAGCAGTACTTC.

The chain employs TRBV4-1 and TRBJ1-2; weak D call: TRBD1 (5 bases). Trimming cost V 1 base and J 3 bases, with 15 bases left between them. Per the germline V gene, CDR1 is MGHRA and CDR2 is YSYEKL. CDR3 size: 16 residues. For the CDR3, the DNA is TGCGCCAGCAGCCAAGGGGACCGAATACCGTACTATGGCTACACCTTC. It codes for CASSQGDRIPYYGYTF.

In this sample, this clone turned up once. The chain carries TRBV29-1 and TRBJ1-2; D is perhaps TRBD1 (6 bases). Germline values: CDR1 SQVTM, CDR2 ANQGSEA. CDR3 size: 14 residues. V was trimmed by 3 bases and J by 4 bases, leaving 15 bases between them. The chain's CDR3 is CSVEGGGRGYGYTF. Here the CDR3 DNA reads TGCAGCGTTGAGGGGGGGGGCCGAGGCTATGGCTACACCTTC.

The rearrangement uses TRBV28 and TRBJ1-2; possible D gene TRBD1, 6 bases. The germline V and J ends were trimmed by 5 bases and 4 bases, with 11 bases remaining between them. In germline, CDR1 is MDHEN, CDR2 SYDVKM. The CDR3 length is 13 residues. The CDR3 region is CASSVDSTYGYTF. CDR3 bases: TGTGCCAGCAGTGTGGACAGCACCTATGGCTACACCTTC.